This entry describes one T cell receptor (beta chain). The data belong to a study of blood T cell repertoires in COVID-19. Study-wide background: From the United States, Italy and Spain came samples of acute and convalescent COVID-19. In each case, the material was cDNA or gDNA derived from T cells, B-cell-depleted T cells, or PBMCs.

In the authors' methods: Estimated nucleated cell counts came from reference gene primer amplification. TCRdb keeps only in-frame clones here, not all; method: immunoSEQ multiplex PCR. V and J calls and clone size are given by that table; D and trimming were obtained from the DNA. The data contain over 70,000 clones, roughly 80% of them seen just once; the ten biggest clones take up under 30%. Trimming pared 2 bases from V and 0 bases from J, leaving 8 bases between. The CDR3 has 16 amino acids. Germline V gene lookup returns CDR1 MNHEY and CDR2 SVGEGT. The sequence derives from a human donor in a cohort sampled during active COVID-19. The V and J genes are TRBV6-2 or TRBV6-3 and TRBJ2-6; the D gene is possibly TRBD1 (5 bases). Specimen: peripheral blood. The CDR3 nucleotides read TGTGCCAGCAGTTACCCCAGGGTCTCTGGGGCCAACGTCCTGACTTTC. Translating it yields CASSYPRVSGANVLTF.